A single sample gave rise to the 7 T cell receptor beta chains below, sequenced in a study of early T cells in non-severe SARS-CoV-2 infection. TCRdb reanalysed the 5' RACE reads using MiXCR and keeps one entry per CDR3 protein. The table includes more than 60,000 distinct CDR3 sequences, roughly 13% detected once. The specimen was whole blood. These receptors originate from an adult who was a healthcare worker with PCR-confirmed SARS-CoV-2 infection or an uninfected control (not recorded which).

This clonotype was counted many times. J is TRBJ2-3 and V is TRBV2; 10 bases match TRBD2. CDR3 length: 21 residues. The germline CDR1 and CDR2 sequences are SNHLY and FYNNEI. Trimming cost V 0 bases and J 1 base; bases outside gene matches: 16. CDR3 sequence reads: CASSEAGDFVTSGHRTDTQYF. As DNA, the CDR3 is TGTGCCAGCAGTGAAGCTGGTGACTTCGTGACTAGCGGGCACCGCACAGATACGCAGTATTTT. Full variable domain (rest looked up from reference TRBV2 and TRBJ2-3): EPEVTQTPSHQVTQMGQEVILRCVPISNHLYFYWYRQILGQKVEFLVSFYNNEISEKSEIFDDQFSVERPDGSNFTLKIRSTKLEDSAMYFCASSEAGDFVTSGHRTDTQYFGPGTRLTVL.

The chain uses TRBV14 and TRBJ2-3; 7 bases fit TRBD1. Per the germline V gene, CDR1 is SGHDN and CDR2 is FVKESK. J lost 3 bases, V lost 0 bases, and 0 bases had no gene match. The CDR3 loop spans 14 amino acids. CDR3 protein: CASSQDRGTDTQYF. CDR3 in DNA: TGTGCCAGCAGCCAAGACAGGGGGACAGATACGCAGTATTTT.

The J gene is TRBJ2-7, the V gene TRBV19; TRBD1 aligns across 12 bases. Trimming at V came to 7 bases and at J to 6 bases, leaving 7 bases not matched to a gene. This CDR3 is 14 amino acids long. Germline CDR1 reads LNHDA; CDR2 reads SQIVND (reference sequence). Written as DNA, the CDR3 is TGTGCCAGTACCCCGGGACAGGGGGCAGGCGAGCAGTACTTC. Translating it yields CASTPGQGAGEQYF.

This clonotype was recorded a few times. This sequence joins TRBV6-6 and TRBJ1-1; no reliable D call. Trimming shortened V by 7 bases and J by 9 bases, and 18 bases separated the two germline ends. The length of the CDR3 is 13 residues. From germline, CDR1 is MNHNY and CDR2 SVGAGI (reference sequence). The CDR3 here is CASTPVGTTKAFF. The CDR3 nucleotides read TGTGCCAGCACCCCGGTTGGTACGACGAAAGCTTTCTTT.

This clonotype was observed at least ten times. This chain uses TRBV6-5 with TRBJ1-3; TRBD1 is a possible D gene (6 bases). In germline, CDR1 is MNHEY, CDR2 SVGAGI. The V and J ends lost 2 bases and 1 base respectively, with 9 bases between them. This CDR3 spans 15 amino acids. The CDR3 DNA is TGTGCCAGCAGTTACACGGGGACATCTGGAAACACCATATATTTT. It specifies CASSYTGTSGNTIYF.

This clonotype occurred many times. This chain uses TRBV9 with TRBJ2-7; D assignment may be TRBD1 or TRBD2 (5 bases each). V gave up 0 bases and J gave up 0 bases, with 13 bases separating them. CDR1 SGDLS and CDR2 YYNGEE come from the germline V gene. CDR3 length: 16 amino acids. The CDR3 DNA sequence: TGTGCCAGCAGCGTAGGACCTGGGACCATCTCCTACGAGCAGTACTTC. Encoded protein: CASSVGPGTISYEQYF.

At least ten counts were recorded for this clonotype. This rearrangement joins TRBV28 to TRBJ1-3; 8 nucleotides align to TRBD1. V was clipped by 5 bases and J by 0 bases; unmatched bases: 12. The CDR3 loop spans 18 amino acids. Germline assignment: CDR1 MDHEN and CDR2 SYDVKM. As DNA, the CDR3 is TGTGCCAGCAGTCCGGGACAGGCTCACCTTTACTCTGGAAACACCATATATTTT. Amino acids: CASSPGQAHLYSGNTIYF.